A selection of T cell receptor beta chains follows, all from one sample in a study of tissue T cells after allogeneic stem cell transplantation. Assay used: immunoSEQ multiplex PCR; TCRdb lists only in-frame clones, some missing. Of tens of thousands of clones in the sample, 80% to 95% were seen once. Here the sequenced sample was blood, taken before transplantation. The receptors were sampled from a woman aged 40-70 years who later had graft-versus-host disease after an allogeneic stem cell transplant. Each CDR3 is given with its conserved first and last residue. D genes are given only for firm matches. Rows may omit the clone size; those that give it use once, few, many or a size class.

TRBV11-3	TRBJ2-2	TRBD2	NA	CASSLGLTSGANTGELFF	TGTGCCAGCAGCTTAGGCTTGACTAGCGGGGCGAACACCGGGGAGCTGTTTTTT
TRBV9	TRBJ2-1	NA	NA	CASSVQTGDEWQFF	TGTGCCAGCAGCGTTCAGACCGGGGATGAATGGCAGTTCTTC
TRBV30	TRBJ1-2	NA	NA	CAWRIQGIGYTF	TGTGCCTGGAGAATACAGGGAATTGGCTACACCTTC
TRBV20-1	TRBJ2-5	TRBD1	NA	CSARQGETQYF	TGCAGTGCACGACAGGGAGAGACCCAGTACTTC
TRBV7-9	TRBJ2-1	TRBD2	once	CASSFLAGVGDEQFF	TGTGCCAGCAGCTTTCTAGCGGGAGTCGGCGATGAGCAGTTCTTC
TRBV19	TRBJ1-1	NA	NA	CASSLRRDEAFF	TGTGCCAGTAGTCTGCGACGGGATGAAGCTTTCTTT
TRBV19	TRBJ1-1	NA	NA	CASSILGHGIVNTEAFF	TGTGCCAGTAGTATCCTGGGACACGGGATTGTGAACACTGAAGCTTTCTTT
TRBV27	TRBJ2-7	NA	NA	CASSSLGQLLHEQYF	TGTGCCAGCAGTTCCTTGGGCCAGCTCCTCCACGAGCAGTACTTC
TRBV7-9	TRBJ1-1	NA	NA	CASSLALQGTEAFF	TGTGCCAGCAGCTTAGCCCTTCAGGGGACTGAAGCTTTCTTT
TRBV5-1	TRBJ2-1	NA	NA	CASSLGMNNEQFF	TGCGCCAGCAGCTTGGGGATGAACAATGAGCAGTTCTTC
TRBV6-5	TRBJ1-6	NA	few	CASSREDNSPLHF	TGTGCCAGCAGCCGGGAAGATAATTCACCCCTCCACTTT
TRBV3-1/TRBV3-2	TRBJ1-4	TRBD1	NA	CASSQGGTGLTNEKLFF	TGTGCCAGCAGCCAAGGGGGGACAGGACTAACTAATGAAAAACTGTTTTTT
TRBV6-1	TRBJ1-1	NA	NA	CASSELTVMNTEAFF	TGTGCCAGCAGTGAGCTGACAGTAATGAACACTGAAGCTTTCTTT
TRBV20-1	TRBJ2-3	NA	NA	CSAEGYDTQYF	TGCAGTGCCGAGGGTTATGATACGCAGTATTTT
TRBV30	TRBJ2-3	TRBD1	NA	CAWSGTGSTDTQYF	TGTGCCTGGAGTGGGACAGGGTCCACAGATACGCAGTATTTT
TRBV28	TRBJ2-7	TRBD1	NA	CASSRGTDLYEQYF	TGTGCCAGCAGCCGAGGGACAGATCTCTACGAGCAGTACTTC
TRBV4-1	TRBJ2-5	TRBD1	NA	CASSQSPGQSETQYF	TGCGCCAGCAGCCAATCCCCGGGACAGTCAGAGACCCAGTACTTC
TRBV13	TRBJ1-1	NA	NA	CASSAPPDTLNTEAFF	TGTGCCAGCAGCGCCCCTCCCGATACCTTGAACACTGAAGCTTTCTTT
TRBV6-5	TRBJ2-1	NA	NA	CASSYSGQTLFNEQFF	TGTGCCAGCAGTTACTCAGGACAGACACTCTTTAATGAGCAGTTCTTC
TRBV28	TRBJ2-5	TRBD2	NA	CATHEAAGWEGLPSQETQYF	TGTGCCACCCACGAGGCGGCAGGCTGGGAGGGACTCCCGAGTCAAGAGACCCAGTACTTC
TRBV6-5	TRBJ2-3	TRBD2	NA	CAIRTSGPDTQYF	TGTGCCATCAGGACTAGCGGGCCAGATACGCAGTATTTT
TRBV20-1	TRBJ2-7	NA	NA	CSASERGGSSYEQYF	TGCAGTGCTAGTGAAAGGGGGGGAAGCTCCTACGAGCAGTACTTC
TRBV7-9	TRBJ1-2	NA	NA	CASSLAGTSGGYTF	TGTGCCAGCAGCTTAGCGGGGACTTCGGGTGGCTACACCTTC
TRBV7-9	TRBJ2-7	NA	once	CASSSQVYEQYF	TGTGCCAGCAGCTCCCAGGTTTACGAGCAGTACTTC
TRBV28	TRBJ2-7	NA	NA	CASSLTSYEQYF	TGTGCCAGCAGTTTAACTAGCTACGAGCAGTACTTC
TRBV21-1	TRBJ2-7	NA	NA	CASSRSVTSALYEQYF	TGTGCCAGCAGCAGGAGCGTGACTAGCGCGCTCTACGAGCAGTACTTC
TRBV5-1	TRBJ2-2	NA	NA	CASSFSGSSGELFF	TGCGCCAGCAGCTTCTCCGGGAGTTCCGGGGAGCTGTTTTTT
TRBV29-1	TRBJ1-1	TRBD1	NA	CSAETGGNTEAFF	TGCAGCGCAGAGACAGGGGGGAACACTGAAGCTTTCTTT
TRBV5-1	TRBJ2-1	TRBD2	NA	CASTGTSDNEQFF	TGCGCCAGCACCGGGACTAGCGACAATGAGCAGTTCTTC
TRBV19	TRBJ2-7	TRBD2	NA	CASGPGLTYEQYF	TGTGCCAGTGGCCCGGGACTAACCTACGAGCAGTACTTC
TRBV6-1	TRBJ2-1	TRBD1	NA	CASSDLTGINEQFF	TGTGCCAGCAGTGATTTGACAGGGATTAATGAGCAGTTCTTC
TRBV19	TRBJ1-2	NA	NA	CASSQGSFNYGYTF	TGTGCCAGTAGCCAGGGCTCCTTTAACTATGGCTACACCTTC
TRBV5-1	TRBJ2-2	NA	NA	CASSGELTGELFF	TGCGCCAGCAGCGGAGAGCTTACCGGGGAGCTGTTTTTT
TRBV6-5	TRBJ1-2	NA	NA	CASRFQGSGYTF	TGTGCCAGCAGATTTCAGGGCTCTGGCTACACCTTC
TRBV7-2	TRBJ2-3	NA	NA	CASSPYTDTQYF	TGTGCCAGCAGCCCATACACAGATACGCAGTATTTT
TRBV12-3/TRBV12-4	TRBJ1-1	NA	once	CASSTGQFEAFF	TGTGCCAGCAGTACTGGACAGTTTGAAGCTTTCTTT
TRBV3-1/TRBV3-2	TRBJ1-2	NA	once	CASSQDRPYGYTF	TGTGCCAGCAGCCAAGACCGCCCCTATGGCTACACCTTC
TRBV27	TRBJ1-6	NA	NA	CASSRTRLGVGSYNSPLHF	TGTGCCAGCAGTCGAACTCGATTGGGGGTTGGTTCCTATAATTCACCCCTCCACTTT
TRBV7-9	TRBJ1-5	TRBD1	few	CASSLYDGTGKDQPQHF	TGTGCCAGCAGCTTATACGACGGGACAGGGAAGGATCAGCCCCAGCATTTT
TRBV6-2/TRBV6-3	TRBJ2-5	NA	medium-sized	CASSSTRQETQYF	TGTGCCAGCAGTTCTACTAGGCAAGAGACCCAGTACTTC
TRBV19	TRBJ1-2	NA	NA	CASSETGYVARGYTF	TGTGCCAGTAGTGAAACAGGGTACGTGGCCCGGGGCTACACCTTC
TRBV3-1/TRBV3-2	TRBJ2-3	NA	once	CASSQDWVGLLDTQYF	TGTGCCAGCAGCCAAGACTGGGTAGGACTTTTAGATACGCAGTATTTT
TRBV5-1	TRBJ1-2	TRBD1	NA	CASSYYSQGAVGYTF	TGCGCCAGCAGCTACTATTCACAGGGGGCGGTTGGCTACACCTTC
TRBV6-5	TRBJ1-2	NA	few	CASRTRSGGYTF	TGTGCCAGCAGAACGAGGTCGGGCGGCTACACCTTC
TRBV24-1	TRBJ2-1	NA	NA	CATSDFKDEQFF	TGTGCCACCAGTGATTTTAAAGATGAGCAGTTCTTC
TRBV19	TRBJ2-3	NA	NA	CASSQGPDTQYF	TGTGCCAGTAGTCAGGGCCCAGATACGCAGTATTTT
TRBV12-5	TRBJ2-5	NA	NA	CASGLDSWGKTQYF	TGTGCTAGTGGTTTAGACTCTTGGGGGAAGACCCAGTACTTC
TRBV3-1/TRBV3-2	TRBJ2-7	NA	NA	CASSPEMPGIFSYEQYF	TGTGCCAGCAGCCCAGAAATGCCAGGGATTTTCTCCTACGAGCAGTACTTC
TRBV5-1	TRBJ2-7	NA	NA	CASSLTDWEQYF	TGCGCCAGCAGCTTGACAGACTGGGAGCAGTACTTC
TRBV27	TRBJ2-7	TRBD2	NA	CASSFTSGRGEQYF	TGTGCCAGCAGTTTCACTAGCGGGAGGGGCGAGCAGTACTTC
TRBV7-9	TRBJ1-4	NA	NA	CASSSRGLNEKLFF	TGTGCCAGCAGCTCCAGGGGTTTAAATGAAAAACTGTTTTTT
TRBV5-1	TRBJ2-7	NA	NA	CASSLARRNHYEQYF	TGCGCCAGCAGCTTGGCCCGACGGAATCACTACGAGCAGTACTTC
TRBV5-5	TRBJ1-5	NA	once	CASSLVSNQPQHF	TGTGCCAGCAGCTTGGTTAGCAATCAGCCCCAGCATTTT
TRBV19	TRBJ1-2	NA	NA	CASSIGQFYGYTF	TGTGCCAGTAGTATAGGACAGTTCTATGGCTACACCTTC
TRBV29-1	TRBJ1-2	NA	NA	CSFTRGYGYTF	TGCAGCTTCACTCGGGGCTATGGCTACACCTTC
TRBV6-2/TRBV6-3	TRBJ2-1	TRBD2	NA	CASSQAGARPPEQFF	TGTGCCAGCAGTCAAGCGGGAGCGAGGCCTCCTGAGCAGTTCTTC
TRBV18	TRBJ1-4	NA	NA	CASSPRAQGVVEKLFF	TGTGCCAGCTCACCACGCGCCCAGGGTGTAGTTGAAAAACTGTTTTTT
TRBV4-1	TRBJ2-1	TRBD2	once	CASNPGTSFNEQFF	TGCGCCAGCAACCCCGGGACTAGCTTCAATGAGCAGTTCTTC
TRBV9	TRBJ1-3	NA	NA	CASSAGQWANTIYF	TGTGCCAGCAGCGCCGGTCAGTGGGCAAACACCATATATTTT